Listed here are 21 T cell receptor beta chains from one sample, sequenced in a study of cytomegalovirus exposure and HLA in healthy donors (dated by TCRdb to about 2017). The library was produced with the immunoSEQ multiplex PCR assay. Drawn from immuneACCESS, this table holds only the in-frame rearrangements with V and J called that TCRdb kept. Clones are partly lost; checked studies trace under half to an unresolved V gene and leave the rest unexplained. Present in this sample are roughly 190,000 clones, roughly 88% of which were seen just once. Approximately 1.5% of the sample comes from the top ten. The sequencing input was PBMCs. Receptors were obtained from a woman aged 18-30 years in good health and CMV-seronegative.

This chain uses TRBV5-1 with TRBJ2-5, with TRBD1 matching 10 bases. The J segment lost 5 bases and the V segment lost 4 bases, leaving 8 bases of the junction unmatched. This CDR3 contains 15 residues. Germline-derived CDR1 and CDR2 are SGHRS and YFSETQ. The CDR3 spells CASSGSTGGRETQYF. The CDR3 coding sequence is TGCGCCAGCAGCGGATCGACAGGGGGCAGGGAGACCCAGTACTTC.

In this sample, this clone turned up once. The rearrangement joins TRBV5-6 to TRBJ2-2; tentative D call: TRBD2 (5 bases). Deletions cut 6 bases from V and 6 bases from J, with 9 bases between. The length of the CDR3 is 12 residues. In germline, CDR1 is SGHDT, CDR2 YYEEEE. The CDR3 sequence is CASTREAGELFF. CDR3 DNA: TGTGCCAGCACCCGGGAAGCCGGGGAGCTGTTTTTT.

The rearrangement joins TRBV29-1 to TRBJ2-7; 12 bases agree with TRBD1. There are 15 residues in the CDR3. With V trimmed by 7 bases and J by 3 bases, 10 bases remained unmatched. Germline assignment: CDR1 SQVTM and CDR2 ANQGSEA. The CDR3 DNA reads TGCAGCGCAATACCGGGACAGGGGGCTTTCTACGAGCAGTACTTC. Translated, it gives CSAIPGQGAFYEQYF.

This chain connects TRBV7-6 to TRBJ2-1, with TRBD2 matching over 7 bases. J gave up 9 bases and V 8 bases, and 10 bases lay outside the gene matches. This CDR3 has 13 residues. The germline CDR1 and CDR2 sequences are SGHVS and FNYEAQ. The CDR3 region is CASHGLDGREQFF. The CDR3, as DNA: TGTGCCAGCCACGGACTAGACGGACGTGAGCAGTTCTTC.

The chain has TRBV5-1 and TRBJ2-2; D gene unclear. Trimming took off 0 bases at V and 3 bases at J, with 9 bases between the two ends. Germline V gene lookup returns CDR1 SGHRS and CDR2 YFSETQ. This CDR3 contains 15 residues. The CDR3 here is CASSLGPRDTGELFF. CDR3 bases: TGCGCCAGCAGCTTGGGCCCGAGAGACACCGGGGAGCTGTTTTTT.

This clone was seen only a few times. The genes are TRBV6-1 and TRBJ1-1; D gene ambiguous. Per the germline V gene, CDR1 is MNHNS and CDR2 is SASEGT. The CDR3 sequence is 14 residues long. V was clipped by 6 bases and J by 0 bases, with 11 bases between them. The CDR3: CASRRLYMNTEAFF. CDR3 bases: TGTGCCAGCAGGAGGCTATATATGAACACTGAAGCTTTCTTT.

The chain couples TRBV18 to TRBJ2-5, with 12 bases matching TRBD2. V shed 3 bases and J 5 bases; nucleotides not matched to a gene: 7. Germline CDR1 is KGHSH and CDR2 is LQKENI. CDR3 length: 16 residues. CDR3 protein: CASSPGLAGWSETQYF. The CDR3 DNA follows: TGTGCCAGCTCACCCGGACTAGCGGGATGGTCGGAGACCCAGTACTTC.

The chain is built from TRBV30 and TRBJ2-3; 8 nucleotides line up with TRBD2. V lost 0 bases and J lost 3; bases outside the gene matches: 5. Per germline, CDR1 GTSNPN and CDR2 SVGIG (reference sequence). The CDR3 has 15 residues. The CDR3 sequence: CAWSVLGGETDTQYF. The DNA of the CDR3 is TGTGCCTGGAGTGTACTCGGGGGGGAAACAGATACGCAGTATTTT.

The chain is built from TRBV5-1 and TRBJ2-5; 8 nucleotides align to TRBD2. Germline CDR1 and CDR2: SGHRS and YFSETQ. The junction had 1 base not matched to a gene; V was cut back by 2 bases and J by 1 base. The length of the CDR3 is 14 residues. The CDR3 DNA follows: TGCGCCAGCAGCTTAGGGACTAGCCAAGAGACCCAGTACTTC. It specifies CASSLGTSQETQYF.

The chain employs TRBV5-1 and TRBJ2-1; TRBD2 matches 11 bases. Looked up from germline, CDR1 is SGHRS and CDR2 is YFSETQ. CDR3 size: 16 residues. The V gene end was trimmed by 3 bases and the J gene end by 5 bases; junction bases not matched to a gene: 7. CDR3 amino acids: CASSSTGTSGNNEQFF. The CDR3, as DNA: TGCGCCAGCAGCTCAACCGGGACTAGCGGCAACAATGAGCAGTTCTTC.

The J gene is TRBJ2-3, the V gene TRBV4-1; 8 bases line up with TRBD2. The germline gives CDR1 MGHRA, CDR2 YSYEKL. Trimming removed 1 base from V and 4 bases from J; junction bases left unmatched: 10. There are 17 residues in the CDR3. CDR3 amino acids: CASSQVSGGPLADTQYF. CDR3 DNA: TGCGCCAGCAGCCAAGTGTCGGGGGGGCCTCTTGCAGATACGCAGTATTTT.

This clone showed up just once. The chain uses TRBV20-1 and TRBJ1-1; D is unclear. This CDR3 region has 11 residues. Trimming took 1 base from V and 5 from J, leaving 5 bases between them. The germline gives CDR1 DFQATT, CDR2 SNEGSKA (reference sequence). The CDR3 DNA follows: TGCAGTGCTAGAGTCGTAACTGAAGCTTTCTTT. Translation: CSARVVTEAFF.

This chain joins TRBV7-9 and TRBJ2-7; 7 bases line up with TRBD1. V lost 5 bases, J lost 0 bases, and 10 bases stayed unmatched. CDR1 is SEHNR and CDR2 is FQNEAQ in the germline V gene (reference sequence). CDR3 size: 16 residues. CDR3 sequence reads: CASSPAPGQTSYEQYF. The CDR3 bases are TGTGCCAGCAGCCCGGCCCCGGGACAGACCTCCTACGAGCAGTACTTC.

The rearrangement joins TRBV7-9 to TRBJ2-5; D possibly corresponds to TRBD2 (5 bases). Germline loops: CDR1 SEHNR, CDR2 FQNEAQ (reference sequence). The V end lost 3 bases, the J end lost 3 bases, and 8 bases lay between the germline ends. The CDR3 loop spans 13 amino acids. In DNA form, the CDR3 reads TGTGCCAGCAGCTTTTCGGGAAAAGAGACCCAGTACTTC. Translated, it gives CASSFSGKETQYF.

J is TRBJ1-1 and V is TRBV7-9; unclear D gene. Germline-derived CDR1 and CDR2 are SEHNR and FQNEAQ (reference sequence). The CDR3 spans 12 residues. Trimming pared 6 bases from V and 0 bases from J, leaving 5 bases between. The CDR3 loop reads CASRLMNTEAFF. The CDR3 DNA is TGTGCCAGCAGACTAATGAACACTGAAGCTTTCTTT.

The V gene is TRBV6-1, the J gene TRBJ1-5; maybe TRBD1 (5 bases). CDR3 length: 15 amino acids. V was trimmed by 5 bases and J by 0 bases, leaving 11 bases between them. CDR1 MNHNS and CDR2 SASEGT come from the germline V gene. The CDR3 DNA is TGTGCCAGCAGTCCAGACAGATTTAGCAATCAGCCCCAGCATTTT. Protein: CASSPDRFSNQPQHF.

The chain links TRBV19 to TRBJ2-3; perhaps TRBD2 as D (5 bases). Trimming took off 5 bases at V and 2 bases at J, with 11 bases between the two ends. CDR3 size: 14 residues. From germline, CDR1 is LNHDA and CDR2 SQIVND (reference sequence). DNA for the CDR3: TGTGCCAGTAGTGGAGGTTTTGACACAGATACGCAGTATTTT. Residues: CASSGGFDTDTQYF.

The V gene is TRBV29-1, the J gene TRBJ2-1; 12 bases align to TRBD2. After removal of 1 base from V and 3 bases from J, the junction contained 7 bases not matched to a gene. The CDR3 covers 17 residues. Germline V CDR1 and CDR2: SQVTM, ANQGSEA. The CDR3 nucleotides read TGCAGCGTTGAAGCTAGCGGGAGGGTGGGGGGCTACAATGAGCAGTTCTTC. Translation gives CSVEASGRVGGYNEQFF.

The chain employs TRBV15 and TRBJ1-1, with a possible D match to TRBD1 (6 bases). Trimming removed 6 bases at V and 3 bases at J, with 11 bases between. Per germline, CDR1 LNHNV and CDR2 YYDKDF (reference sequence). The CDR3 runs 13 residues. This chain's CDR3 is CATSDRWDTEAFF. The CDR3 DNA sequence: TGTGCCACCAGTGACAGGTGGGACACTGAAGCTTTCTTT.

The V gene is TRBV7-2, the J gene TRBJ1-5; 10 bases align to TRBD1. With 1 base clipped from V and 0 bases from J, the junction kept 6 bases outside the gene matches. The CDR3 spans 18 residues. Germline loops: CDR1 SGHTA, CDR2 FQGNSA. The CDR3 coding sequence is TGTGCCAGCAGCTTAGGTGGACAGGGGGTATATAGCAATCAGCCCCAGCATTTT. It specifies CASSLGGQGVYSNQPQHF.

For this clone: Other DNA sequences in this specimen translate into the identical CDR3. The CDR3, as DNA: TGTGCCAGCAGTGAAGGGACAGGGGGGGCTGAAAAACTGTTTTTT. Translating it yields CASSEGTGGAEKLFF. The chain has TRBV6-1 and TRBJ1-4; 10 bases line up with TRBD1. The CDR3 is 15 amino acids. V lost 1 base, J lost 7 bases, and 3 bases stayed unmatched. Germline V CDR1 and CDR2: MNHNS, SASEGT.